A selection of T cell receptor beta chains follows, all from one sample in a study of graft-versus-host responses after intestinal transplantation. The protocol was immunoSEQ multiplex PCR, while the TCRdb copy is restricted to in-frame clones and leaves out a portion. The sample has some 70,000 clones, 80% to 95% seen once. The sample consisted of bone marrow, taken less than 750 days after intestinal transplantation. These receptors were taken from a human patient who received an intestinal transplant, so some T cells may come from the graft donor. Both conserved end residues are trimmed from each CDR3.

TRBJ2-1,TRBV9,ASSVDGWGGGNEQF
TRBJ2-7,TRBV5-4,ASSLAKSGGNYEQY
TRBJ2-7,TRBV11-2,ASTPFGTFSYEQY
TRBJ2-2,TRBV7-9,ASRTRGLAGGATGELF
TRBJ2-1,TRBV29-1,SVGLAGGPDYNEQF
TRBJ2-5,TRBV18,ASSPRVRETQY
TRBJ2-7,TRBV13,ASSLGQPYEQY
TRBJ2-6,TRBV30,AWDRGRNSGANVLT
TRBJ2-5,TRBV5-1,ASSWGGQETQY
TRBJ2-1,TRBV6-5,ASSVSWTSNNEQF
TRBJ2-7,TRBV27,ASSLGHPGGINEQY
TRBJ2-3,TRBV4-1,ASSQDLGNTDTQY
TRBJ2-7,TRBV29-1,SVPTGNPYEQY
TRBJ2-2,TRBV2,ASSEMGSNTGELF
TRBJ1-6,TRBV2,ASSLRDRVVPLH
TRBJ1-1,TRBV19,AAWGGTEAF
TRBJ1-6,TRBV10-3,AISESGGAPDSPLH
TRBJ2-2,TRBV6-4,ARTNTGELF
TRBJ2-2,TRBV5-1,ASTILGVRDRKVGELF
TRBJ1-4,TRBV5-4,ASSLPTGLIEKLF
TRBJ2-1,TRBV27,ASSLFIGSSYNEQF
TRBJ2-7,TRBV2,ASGLGENNYEQY
TRBJ1-2,TRBV7-3,ASSPMPGTNYGYT
TRBJ1-1,TRBV5-4,ASSLDTMNTEAF
TRBJ2-1,TRBV9,ASSVTGSYNEQF
TRBJ2-3,TRBV13,ASSLGVAGANTDTQY
TRBJ2-3,TRBV27,ASSGPTDTQY
TRBJ1-4,TRBV5-1,ASSLWGTAATINEKLF
TRBJ2-1,TRBV11-2,ASSTGQGNEQF
TRBJ2-5,TRBV11-2,ASSLVGEETQY
TRBJ2-1,TRBV5-5,ASSPAGPSAYNEQF
TRBJ1-6,TRBV9,ASSPVGQANSPLH
TRBJ1-2,TRBV27,ASSFLFNGRGGYT
TRBJ1-3,TRBV10-1,ASSSGQATGNTIY
TRBJ2-7,TRBV9,ASSVATGEGYEQY
TRBJ2-7,TRBV5-4,ASSLVGAGAYEQY
TRBJ1-5,TRBV15,ATSEGKGLRSNQPQH
TRBJ2-5,TRBV5-4,ASSLGLTGETQY
TRBJ2-7,TRBV9,ASSGSPGPAYEQY
TRBJ1-5,TRBV2,ASRGVSNQPQH
TRBJ2-7,TRBV2,ASLEDNSYEQY
TRBJ2-5,TRBV16,ASSQFREETQY